This T cell receptor beta chain was profiled in a study of a mutant IDH1 vaccine in newly diagnosed glioma. Study-wide background: With temozolomide cycles, or 4-6 weeks after radiotherapy alone, vaccination was started.

Data came from immunoSEQ multiplex PCR; TCRdb stores just in-frame clones and leaves some out. The sample has under 70,000 clones; approximately 82% are singletons. About this clone itself: Its antigen remains unidentified.

Germline assignment: CDR1 SEHNR and CDR2 FQNEAQ (reference sequence). There are 18 residues in the CDR3. V was clipped by 0 bases and J by 2 bases, with 20 bases between them. General observations from the study: Pseudoprogression showed no apparent link to changes in top peripheral T cell clonotypes.

The time point was: week 5, during vaccination. Every vaccine dose comprised 300 ug of mutant IDH1 20-mer peptide plus topical imiquimod. Each of the donors came in with new WHO grade 3 or 4 astrocytomas that were IDH1-mutant and ATRX-lost. Sequenced here: PBMCs, sampled from a glioma patient whose treatment included an IDH1 peptide vaccine. V gene TRBV7-9 combines with J gene TRBJ2-7; D is undetermined. The sequence was collected from a man aged 25 to 40 with glioma. The CDR3 sequence is CASSLATGFGRFAYEQYF. The CDR3 DNA reads as TGTGCCAGCAGCTTAGCGACCGGATTCGGCCGCTTCGCCTACGAGCAGTACTTC. The full variable domain, with the rest looked up from reference TRBV7-9 and TRBJ2-7, is DTGVSQNPRHKITKRGQNVTFRCDPISEHNRLYWYRQTLGQGPEFLTYFQNEAQLEKSRLLSDRFSAERPKGSFSTLEIQRTEQGDSAMYLCASSLATGFGRFAYEQYFGPGTRLTVT.